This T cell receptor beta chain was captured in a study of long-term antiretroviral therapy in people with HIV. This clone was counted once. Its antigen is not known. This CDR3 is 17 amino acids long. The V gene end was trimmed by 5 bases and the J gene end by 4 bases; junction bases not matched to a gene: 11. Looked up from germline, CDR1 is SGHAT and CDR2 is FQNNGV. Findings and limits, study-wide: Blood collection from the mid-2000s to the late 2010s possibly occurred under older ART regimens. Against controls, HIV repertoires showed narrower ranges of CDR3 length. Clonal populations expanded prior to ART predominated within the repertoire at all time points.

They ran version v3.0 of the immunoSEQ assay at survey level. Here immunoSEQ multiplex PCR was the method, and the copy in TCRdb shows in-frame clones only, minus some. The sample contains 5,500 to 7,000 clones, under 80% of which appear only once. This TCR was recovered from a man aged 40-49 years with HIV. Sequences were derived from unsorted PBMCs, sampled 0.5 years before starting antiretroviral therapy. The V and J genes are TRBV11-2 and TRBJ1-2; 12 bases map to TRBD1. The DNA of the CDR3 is TGTGCCAGCAGCCAAGGGACAGGGGGCGATCGGGTCTATGGCTACACCTTC. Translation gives CASSQGTGGDRVYGYTF. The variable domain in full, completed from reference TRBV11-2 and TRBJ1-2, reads EAGVAQSPRYKIIEKRQSVAFWCNPISGHATLYWYQQILGQGPKLLIQFQNNGVVDDSQLPKDRFSAERLKGVDSTLKIQPAKLEDSAVYLCASSQGTGGDRVYGYTFGSGTRLTVV.